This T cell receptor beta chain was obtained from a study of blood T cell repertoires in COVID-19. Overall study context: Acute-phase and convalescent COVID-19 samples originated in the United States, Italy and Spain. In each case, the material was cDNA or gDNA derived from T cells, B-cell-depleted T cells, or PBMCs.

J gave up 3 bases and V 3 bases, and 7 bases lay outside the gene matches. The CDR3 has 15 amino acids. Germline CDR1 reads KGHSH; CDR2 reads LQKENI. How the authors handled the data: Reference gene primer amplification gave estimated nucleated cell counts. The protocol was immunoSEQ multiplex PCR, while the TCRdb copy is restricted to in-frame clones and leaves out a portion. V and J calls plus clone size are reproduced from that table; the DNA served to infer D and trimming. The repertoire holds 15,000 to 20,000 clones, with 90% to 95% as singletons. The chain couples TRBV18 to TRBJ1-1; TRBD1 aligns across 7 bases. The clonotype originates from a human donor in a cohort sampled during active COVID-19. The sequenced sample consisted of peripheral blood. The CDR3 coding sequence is TGTGCCAGCTCACCTTTACAGGGGTTGGACACTGAAGCTTTCTTT. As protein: CASSPLQGLDTEAFF.